This T cell receptor beta chain was captured in a study of blood T cell repertoires in COVID-19 (dated by TCRdb to the early 2020s). With respect to the entire study: Samples covering the acute and convalescent phases of COVID-19 were provided by collaborators in the United States, Italy and Spain. Nearly every sample came with metadata listing a de-identified subject ID, COVID-19 status, age in years and sex. Samples came from the ongoing ImmuneRACE study (first 160 participants) plus 1,254 subjects from 6 global collaborators. Subjects who had been exposed to COVID-19, were actively infected with it, or had recovered from it provided the deeply sampled blood TCRbeta repertoires that made up the dataset. Where available, HLA class I and class II types were taken from metadata supplied by the sample provider and were not determined by assay-based typing. The repertoires were released in a freely available public database meant as a resource for research on the immune response to SARS-CoV-2. The material from the prospective study consisted of cDNA or gDNA derived from T cells, B-cell-depleted T cells, or PBMCs.

Samples from volunteer blood donors who had recovered from COVID-19 were contributed by a second Seattle source. Each collaborating institution followed its own protocols to collect whole blood in K2EDTA tubes. Collaborator samples were shipped for TCRbeta analysis as frozen whole blood, isolated PBMCs, or DNA extracted from either sample type. The CDR3 has 18 amino acids, counting the end cysteine and phenylalanine. The DNA shown is the 54-base CDR3, in frame from base 1. V is trimmed back by 3 bases and J by 7 bases, and the junction contains 16 bases that no gene match accounts for. CDR1 is given as MGHRA and CDR2 as YSYEKL, both from the germline V gene. TCRbeta CDR3 regions were amplified from genomic DNA using the immunoSEQ Assay, a bias-controlled multiplex PCR. The authors' analysis ran thus. Nucleated cell counts per sample were estimated from amplification of reference gene primers within the assay. Sequence reads were collapsed and filtered to measure the absolute abundance of every unique TCRbeta CDR3 rearrangement. For each sample, productive Simpson clonality was calculated by taking the square root of Simpson's diversity index across productive rearrangements. TCRdb retrieved this table from immuneACCESS and kept in-frame rearrangements only. Not all clones are present; in checked studies, unresolved V genes account for under half, and no reason is known for the remainder. V and J calls and clone size come straight from that table; D and trimming were deduced from the DNA. In all, the sample holds 200,000 or so clones, and about 80% of those were seen once. The ten top clones hold about 2.9% of the sample.

About this clone itself: The antigen it binds to is not known. Nothing much larger sits one base from this clone, and base qualities are not available.

General study outcomes and caveats: The amount of clinical and demographic metadata varied by source and participant and was provided uncurated.

The origin of this receptor is a woman under 40 who had recovered from COVID-19. The chain is encoded by TRBV4-1 joined to TRBJ2-4; TRBD1 matches 9 bases in the middle. Sequenced: peripheral blood. This receptor has the CDR3 CASSQTGTGIVSSNIQYF. Read as DNA, the sequence is TGCGCCAGCAGCCAGACCGGGACAGGGATTGTCTCCTCCAACATTCAGTACTTC.